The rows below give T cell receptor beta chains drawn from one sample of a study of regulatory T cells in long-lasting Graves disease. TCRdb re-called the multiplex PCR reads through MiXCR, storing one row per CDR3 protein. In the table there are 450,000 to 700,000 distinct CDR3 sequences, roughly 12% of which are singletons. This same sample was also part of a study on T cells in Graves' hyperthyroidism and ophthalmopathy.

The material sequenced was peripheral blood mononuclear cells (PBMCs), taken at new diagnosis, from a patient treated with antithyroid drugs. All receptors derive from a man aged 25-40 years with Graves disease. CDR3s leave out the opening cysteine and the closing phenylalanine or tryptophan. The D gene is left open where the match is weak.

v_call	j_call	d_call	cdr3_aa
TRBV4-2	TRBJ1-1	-	ASSQEWGQNTEAF
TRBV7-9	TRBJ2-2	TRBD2	ASSLLWVSGRGNTGELF
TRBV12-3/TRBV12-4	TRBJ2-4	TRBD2	ASSFRTSGNIQY
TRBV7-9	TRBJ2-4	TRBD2	ASSLVTSGSKIQY
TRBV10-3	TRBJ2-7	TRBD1	AISSDRGKNEQY
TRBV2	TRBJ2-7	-	ASSTRGVYEQY
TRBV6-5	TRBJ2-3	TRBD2	ASSYSGGRAPDTQY
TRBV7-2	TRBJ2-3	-	ASRNDPGHTQY
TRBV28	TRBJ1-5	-	ASSFLVGQPQH
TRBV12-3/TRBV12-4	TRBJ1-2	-	ASSLAGDYGYT
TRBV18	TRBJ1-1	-	ASSPRETGTEAF
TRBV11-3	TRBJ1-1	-	ASSFAGGTEAF
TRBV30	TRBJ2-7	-	AWNRDNYEQY
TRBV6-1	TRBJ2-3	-	ASSEGDSGPSR
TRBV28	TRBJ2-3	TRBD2	ASLSRSGGSPDTQY
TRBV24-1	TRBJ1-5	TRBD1	ATSDPQGASDQPQH
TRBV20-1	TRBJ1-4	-	SARLNEKLF
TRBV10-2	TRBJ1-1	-	ASSNHIEAF
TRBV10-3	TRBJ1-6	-	AVPEWSSPLH
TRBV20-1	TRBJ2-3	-	SAIGTPRNTQY
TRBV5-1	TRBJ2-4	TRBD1	ASSFRQGADKNIQY
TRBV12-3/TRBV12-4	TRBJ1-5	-	ASSLRASRYPQH
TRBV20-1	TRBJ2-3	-	SARRGTSTEYTDTQY
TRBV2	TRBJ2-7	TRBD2	ASSPASGNSYEQY
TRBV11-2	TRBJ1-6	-	ASSRGGSYNSPLH
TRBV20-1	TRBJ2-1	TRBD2	SASSSGRWNEQF
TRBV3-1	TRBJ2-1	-	ASSQGYEQF
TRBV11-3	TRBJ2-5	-	ASSHGGGGLQETQY
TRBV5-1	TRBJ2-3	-	ANSLASFADTQY
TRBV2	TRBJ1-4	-	ASRYGIIEKLF
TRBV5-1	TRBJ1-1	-	ASSRETENTEAF
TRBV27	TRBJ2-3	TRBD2	ASSGTSGSIGTDTQY
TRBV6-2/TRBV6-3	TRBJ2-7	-	ASSYGLGSSYEQY
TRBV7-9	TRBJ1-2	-	ASSLYPREPYGYT
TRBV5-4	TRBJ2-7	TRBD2	ASSYEGTSASYEQY
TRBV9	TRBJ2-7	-	ASSVGGTPTYEQY